This paragraph reports one T cell receptor beta chain. It lacks a known antigen. Per-nucleotide qualities are absent, and no much larger clonotype sits a single base away. Sequenced on an Illumina HiSeq 2500. Quantitative 5'-RACE with molecular barcodes was used to prepare TCR beta libraries. Per the authors' processing: A new computational method, built on a probabilistic model of VDJ rearrangement, was used to identify disease-linked TCR variants. Using fastp trimming at Q25 and MiXCR clonotype assembly, TCRdb reanalyzed the public sequencing data and kept in-frame beta chains. Identical CDR3 proteins give one entry, which carries the most common genes and DNA. TCRdb's processing, not the authors' own work, is the source of the V and J calls. This sample has under 950,000 distinct CDR3 sequences in its table, and around a fifth of those were observed once. The ten top clones hold over 15% of the sample.

Spanning cysteine to phenylalanine, the CDR3 consists of 17 amino acids. Left in the record is the CDR3 DNA by itself, 51 bases read in frame from the first base. The V end loses 2 bases and the J end loses 6 bases, and a stretch of 21 bases separates them. The germline V gene supplies CDR1 MNHEY and CDR2 SVGAGI. These data are taken from a study of CD8 T cells in ankylosing spondylitis (TCRdb year 2017). At the level of the whole study: T cell receptor beta repertoires were profiled in healthy donors and ankylosing spondylitis patients so that disease-linked TCR variants could be found. The full study cohort was made up of roughly 25 ankylosing spondylitis patients and fewer than 120 healthy donors. Samples of peripheral blood were taken, and for ankylosing spondylitis patients, synovial fluid was collected as well. Overall study outcomes, separate from this receptor: The disease-linked clones were reported to be significantly enriched in matched synovial fluid samples from ankylosing spondylitis patients. Some of the motif variants had been reported before in the synovial fluid and blood of reactive arthritis patients, a finding that suggests common disease-initiation mechanisms. The disease-linked clones had a CD8+ phenotype and were found at relatively low frequencies in peripheral blood. A TCR beta motif of several highly homologous amino acid variants appeared characteristic of blood from ankylosing spondylitis patients.

The TCR sequence derives from a male donor with ankylosing spondylitis. Sequenced sample: blood, either unsorted or a sorted T cell fraction (not recorded which). The chain links TRBV6-5 with TRBJ2-3; TRBD1 is perhaps the D gene, given 5 matching bases. The nucleotide sequence reads TGTGCCAGCAGTTACGCCCCTTGGGGCACCCTTCGGGATACGCAGTATTTT. Its translation reads: CASSYAPWGTLRDTQYF.